Listed here are 9 T cell receptor beta chains from one sample, sequenced in a study of OX40 agonist ivuxolimab in advanced cancers. Repertoires were generated with immunoSEQ multiplex PCR, while TCRdb's copy carries only in-frame clones and drops some. Of about 58,000 clones listed, about 76% are singletons. The sequencing used CD4+ or CD8+ T cells sorted from blood, collected in a trial of the OX40 agonist ivuxolimab. These receptors were taken from an adult with an advanced solid tumor such as melanoma, head and neck, liver or kidney cancer.

The gene calls are TRBV10-3 and TRBJ2-1, with 11 nucleotides matching TRBD2. The CDR3 extends over 14 amino acids. V shed 9 bases and J 7 bases; nucleotides not matched to a gene: 8. Per germline, CDR1 ENHRY and CDR2 SYGVKD. In DNA, the CDR3 is TGTGCCATAGGACTTAGCGGGGGGGCAAATGAGCAGTTCTTC. The encoded protein is CAIGLSGGANEQFF.

This rearrangement joins TRBV2 to TRBJ1-5, with 7 bases lining up with TRBD1. This CDR3 comprises 13 residues. The V gene's germline CDR1 is SNHLY and CDR2 FYNNEI. Trimming removed 7 bases from V and 7 bases from J; junction bases left unmatched: 7. The CDR3 sequence is CASTRQGGQPQHF. The CDR3 nucleotides read TGTGCCAGCACACGACAGGGAGGGCAGCCCCAGCATTTT.

V usage is TRBV11-2 and J usage is TRBJ2-7; D is unclear. The germline gives CDR1 SGHAT, CDR2 FQNNGV. The CDR3 sequence is 12 residues long. V was clipped by 5 bases and J by 2 bases, with 7 bases between them. CDR3 sequence: CASSRKTYEQYF. Written as DNA, the CDR3 is TGTGCCAGCAGCCGAAAAACCTACGAGCAGTACTTC.

The chain recombines TRBV19 with TRBJ1-5; D unresolved. Per germline, CDR1 LNHDA and CDR2 SQIVND (reference sequence). With 7 bases removed from V and 0 bases from J, the gap between germline ends came to 10 bases. This CDR3 spans 14 amino acids. CDR3 in DNA: TGTGCCAGTACCAGAAAGGATAGCAATCAGCCCCAGCATTTT. Protein product: CASTRKDSNQPQHF.

The chain links TRBV7-8 to TRBJ2-3; D unresolved. V dropped 3 bases and J dropped 2 bases, with 6 bases sitting between them. The CDR3 length is 13 residues. In germline, CDR1 is SGHVS, CDR2 FQNEAQ. The DNA of the CDR3 is TGTGCCAGCAGCTTGCGGAACACAGATACGCAGTATTTT. It specifies CASSLRNTDTQYF.

The rearrangement joins TRBV4-2 to TRBJ2-6, with 8 bases lining up with TRBD2. The CDR3 extends over 18 amino acids. J was trimmed by 0 bases and V by 0 bases; bases with no gene match: 4. CDR1 LGHNA and CDR2 YNFKEQ come from the germline V gene. CDR3 protein: CASSQDRGGVSGANVLTF. The CDR3, as DNA: TGTGCCAGCAGCCAAGATCGGGGGGGGGTCTCTGGGGCCAACGTCCTGACTTTC.

The rearrangement joins TRBV6-1 to TRBJ1-1, with 10 bases lining up with TRBD1. J was trimmed by 7 bases and V by 6 bases; bases with no gene match: 5. This CDR3 spans 13 amino acids. Germline CDR1 MNHNS, CDR2 SASEGT. CDR3 sequence (DNA): TGTGCCAGCAGGGGACAGGGGAGAATTGAAGCTTTCTTT. The encoded protein is CASRGQGRIEAFF.

This clone appeared a few times. The CDR3, as DNA: TGTGCCAGTAGTATGGAGGTTAGCACTGAAGCTTTCTTT. Its translation: CASSMEVSTEAFF. The chain employs TRBV19 and TRBJ1-1; no clear D. The V end was cut by 3 bases, the J end by 4 bases, with 9 bases between. This CDR3 spans 13 amino acids. Looked up from germline, CDR1 is LNHDA and CDR2 is SQIVND (reference sequence).

There are a few counts of this clone. The V call is TRBV20-1, the J call TRBJ2-7; perhaps D is TRBD1 or TRBD2 (5 bases each). The germline V gene encodes CDR1 DFQATT and CDR2 SNEGSKA (reference sequence). V was trimmed by 6 bases and J by 4 bases, leaving 10 bases between them. The CDR3 is made up of 11 amino acids. The DNA for the CDR3 is TGCAGTGCCAGGGAGCAATACGAGCAGTACTTC. It translates to CSAREQYEQYF.